Included here is one T cell receptor beta chain sequence, with context. Its antigen is unknown. These data belong to a study of siplizumab effects on memory and regulatory T cells. Study-wide points: Memory cells seemed less diverse than naive T cells, which seemed major alloresponse contributors.

The method was immunoSEQ multiplex PCR; TCRdb's version includes in-frame clones alone and lacks a portion of them. The sample comprises about 100,000 clones, roughly 93% of which are singletons, and approximately 1.4% rests with the top ten. CDR3 length: 14 amino acids. Deletions cut 4 bases from V and 7 bases from J, with 14 bases between. CDR1 is SGDLS and CDR2 is YYNGEE in the germline V gene. The sample taken for sequencing was non-Treg CD4+ T cells sorted from blood. J is TRBJ2-2 and V is TRBV9; D is uncertain. The clonotype was recovered from a human donor in good health. CDR3 sequence: CASSPRPNRGELFF. In nucleotides, the CDR3 is TGTGCCAGCAGCCCCAGACCAAACCGCGGGGAGCTGTTTTTT.